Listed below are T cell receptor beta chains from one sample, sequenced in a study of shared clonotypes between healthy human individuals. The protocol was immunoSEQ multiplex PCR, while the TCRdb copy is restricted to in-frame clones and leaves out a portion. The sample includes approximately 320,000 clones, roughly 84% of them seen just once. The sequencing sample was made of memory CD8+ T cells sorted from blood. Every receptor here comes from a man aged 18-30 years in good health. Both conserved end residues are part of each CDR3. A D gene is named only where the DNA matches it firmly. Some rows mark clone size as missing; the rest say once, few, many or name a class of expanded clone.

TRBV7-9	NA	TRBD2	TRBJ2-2	CASSLRTSGRNTGELFF	TGTGCCAGCAGCTTAAGGACTAGCGGGAGAAACACCGGGGAGCTGTTTTTT
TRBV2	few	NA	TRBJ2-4	CASIGILENIQYF	TGTGCCAGCATCGGGATTCTAGAAAACATTCAGTACTTC
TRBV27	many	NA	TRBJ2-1	CASSSSGPYNEQFF	TGTGCCAGCAGTTCGAGCGGCCCCTACAATGAGCAGTTCTTC
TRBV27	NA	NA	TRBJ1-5	CASSLSLEGTGGQPQHF	TGTGCCAGCAGTTTATCTCTGGAGGGGACTGGCGGTCAGCCCCAGCATTTT
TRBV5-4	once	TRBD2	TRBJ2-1	CASSPTSSGRFDEQFF	TGTGCCAGCAGCCCGACATCTAGCGGGAGGTTCGATGAGCAGTTCTTC
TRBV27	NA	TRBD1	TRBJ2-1	CASSRQGADNEQFF	TGTGCCAGCAGTCGACAGGGGGCGGACAATGAGCAGTTCTTC
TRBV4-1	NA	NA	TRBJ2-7	CASRGPGEQYF	TGCGCCAGCAGGGGGCCGGGGGAGCAGTACTTC
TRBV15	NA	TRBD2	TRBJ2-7	CATSRATSGTRYEQYF	TGTGCCACCAGCAGAGCGACTAGCGGGACTCGGTACGAGCAGTACTTC
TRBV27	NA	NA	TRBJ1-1	CASADGYTEAFF	TGTGCCAGCGCGGACGGATACACTGAAGCTTTCTTT
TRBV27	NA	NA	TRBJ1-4	CASSLWPPLRDTTNEKLFF	TGTGCCAGCAGTTTATGGCCCCCGCTCCGGGATACAACTAATGAAAAACTGTTTTTT
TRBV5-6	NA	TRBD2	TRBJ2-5	CASIPLLAGVRETQYF	TGTGCCAGCATACCCTTACTAGCGGGAGTACGAGAGACCCAGTACTTC
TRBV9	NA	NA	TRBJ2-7	CASSLGYEQYF	TGTGCCAGCAGCCTAGGATACGAGCAGTACTTC
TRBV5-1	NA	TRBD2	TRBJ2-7	CASSLGTSVHEQYF	TGCGCCAGCAGCTTGGGGACTAGTGTCCACGAGCAGTACTTC
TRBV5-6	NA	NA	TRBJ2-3	CASSIDRSTDTQYF	TGTGCCAGCAGCATAGACAGAAGCACAGATACGCAGTATTTT
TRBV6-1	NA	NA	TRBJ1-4	CASSDTGLWGEKLFF	TGTGCCAGCAGTGACACAGGGCTTTGGGGTGAAAAACTGTTTTTT
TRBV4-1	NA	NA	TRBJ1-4	CASSQDNEKLFF	TGCGCCAGCAGCCAAGACAATGAAAAACTGTTTTTT
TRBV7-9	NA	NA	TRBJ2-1	CASSPAIALKEQFF	TGTGCCAGCAGCCCAGCAATAGCACTCAAGGAGCAGTTCTTC
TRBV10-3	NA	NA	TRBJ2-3	CAISESTTRFDTQYF	TGTGCCATCAGTGAGTCAACGACTCGGTTCGATACGCAGTATTTT
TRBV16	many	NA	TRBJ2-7	CASSPRSGGDEQYF	TGTGCCAGCAGCCCACGCTCCGGGGGCGACGAGCAGTACTTC
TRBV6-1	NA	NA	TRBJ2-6	CASSERWEVHVLTF	TGTGCCAGCAGTGAACGCTGGGAGGTCCACGTCCTGACTTTC
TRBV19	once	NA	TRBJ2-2	CASSSRTEPTQPHTGELFF	TGTGCCAGTAGTTCCAGGACAGAACCAACCCAACCTCACACCGGGGAGCTGTTTTTT
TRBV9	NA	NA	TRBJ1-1	CASSVNPQGRMNTEAFF	TGTGCCAGCAGCGTCAACCCGCAGGGACGGATGAACACTGAAGCTTTCTTT
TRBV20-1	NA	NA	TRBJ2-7	CSAPLGEQYF	TGCAGTGCCCCCCTGGGAGAGCAGTACTTC
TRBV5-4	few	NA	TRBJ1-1	CASSSQNLGVEAFF	TGTGCCAGCAGCTCTCAAAATCTCGGGGTTGAAGCTTTCTTT
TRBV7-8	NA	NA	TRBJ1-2	CASSLALGGGYGYTF	TGTGCCAGCAGCTTAGCCCTGGGAGGTGGCTATGGCTACACCTTC
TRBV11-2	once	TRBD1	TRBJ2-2	CASSKGQGLTTTGELFF	TGTGCCAGCAGCAAGGGACAGGGGCTTACTACCACCGGGGAGCTGTTTTTT
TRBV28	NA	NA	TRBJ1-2	CASGPQGWDYGYTF	TGTGCCAGCGGCCCGCAGGGTTGGGACTATGGCTACACCTTC
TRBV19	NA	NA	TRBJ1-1	CASKGGVNTEAFF	TGTGCCAGTAAGGGAGGGGTGAACACTGAAGCTTTCTTT
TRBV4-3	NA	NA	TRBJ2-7	CASSLTRGYEQYF	TGCGCCAGCAGCCTCACGAGGGGCTACGAGCAGTACTTC
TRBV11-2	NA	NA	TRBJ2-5	CASSLSGETQYF	TGTGCCAGCAGCTTGAGTGGAGAGACCCAGTACTTC
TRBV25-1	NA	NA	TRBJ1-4	CASSTLRIWVEKLFF	TGTGCCAGCAGTACGCTACGCATTTGGGTTGAAAAACTGTTTTTT
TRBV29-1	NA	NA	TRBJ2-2	CSVEKGGANTGELFF	TGCAGCGTTGAAAAGGGGGGTGCGAACACCGGGGAGCTGTTTTTT
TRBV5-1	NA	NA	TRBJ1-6	CASTLEAVSYNSPLHF	TGCGCCAGCACACTTGAAGCCGTCTCCTATAATTCACCCCTCCACTTT
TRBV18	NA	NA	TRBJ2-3	CASSPPSTDTQYF	TGTGCCAGCTCACCACCCTCGACAGATACGCAGTATTTT
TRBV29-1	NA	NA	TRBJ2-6	CSATGSIGDVLTF	TGCAGCGCCACAGGGTCTATTGGCGACGTCCTGACTTTC
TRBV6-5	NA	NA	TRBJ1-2	CASSHTWPYGYTF	TGTGCCAGCAGTCACACTTGGCCCTATGGCTACACCTTC
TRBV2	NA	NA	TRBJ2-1	CASSVGSSYNEQFF	TGTGCCAGCAGTGTCGGCAGCTCCTACAATGAGCAGTTCTTC
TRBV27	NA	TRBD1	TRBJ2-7	CASSPGTGLYEQYF	TGTGCCAGCAGCCCCGGGACAGGGTTATACGAGCAGTACTTC
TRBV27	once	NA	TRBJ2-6	CASSLGGIQRVLTF	TGTGCCAGCTCGCTCGGCGGGATACAAAGGGTCCTGACTTTC
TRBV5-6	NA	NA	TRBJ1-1	CASSLGAVNTEAFF	TGTGCCAGCAGCTTGGGGGCAGTGAACACTGAAGCTTTCTTT
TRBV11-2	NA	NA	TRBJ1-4	CASSYWARSKLFF	TGTGCCAGCAGCTACTGGGCCAGAAGTAAACTGTTTTTT
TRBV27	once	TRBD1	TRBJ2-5	CASSLWGTGGETQYF	TGTGCCAGCAGTTTATGGGGGACAGGGGGTGAGACCCAGTACTTC
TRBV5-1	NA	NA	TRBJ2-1	CASSRMGNEQFF	TGCGCCAGCAGCCGGATGGGAAATGAGCAGTTCTTC
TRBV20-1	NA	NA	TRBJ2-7	CGDCSYEQYF	TGCGGAGACTGCTCCTACGAGCAGTACTTC
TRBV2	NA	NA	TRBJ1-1	CASSEDSEAFF	TGTGCCAGCAGTGAAGACAGTGAAGCTTTCTTT
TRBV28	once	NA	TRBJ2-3	CASSFPSDTQYF	TGTGCCAGCAGTTTTCCTTCGGATACGCAGTATTTT
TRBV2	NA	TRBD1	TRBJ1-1	CARTGMNTEAFF	TGTGCCAGGACAGGGATGAACACTGAAGCTTTCTTT
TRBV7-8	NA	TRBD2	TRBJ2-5	CASSSILAGGIRFQETQYF	TGTGCCAGCAGTTCCATACTAGCGGGGGGCATTAGATTCCAAGAGACCCAGTACTTC
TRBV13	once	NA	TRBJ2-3	CASSLAGGDTQYF	TGTGCCAGCAGCTTAGCTGGCGGCGATACGCAGTATTTT
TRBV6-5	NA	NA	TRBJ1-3	CASSTSSGNTIYF	TGTGCCAGCAGTACCAGCTCTGGAAACACCATATATTTT
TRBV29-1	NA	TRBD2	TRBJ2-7	CSVEDNRGGEQYF	TGCAGCGTCGAAGACAACCGGGGGGGCGAGCAGTACTTC
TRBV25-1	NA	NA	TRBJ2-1	CASSEPNRVRTQSEQFF	TGTGCCAGCAGTGAACCAAACAGGGTTCGAACCCAAAGTGAGCAGTTCTTC
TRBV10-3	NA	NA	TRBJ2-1	CAISESELVTSQVEQFF	TGTGCCATCAGTGAATCGGAACTAGTAACGTCCCAGGTTGAGCAGTTCTTC
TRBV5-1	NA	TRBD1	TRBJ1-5	CASSSGQDRALGNQPQHF	TGCGCCAGCAGCTCAGGACAGGATCGGGCTCTTGGCAATCAGCCCCAGCATTTT
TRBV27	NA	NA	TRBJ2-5	CASRLIGPLEGTQYF	TGTGCCAGCAGGTTAATTGGGCCTCTAGAAGGGACCCAGTACTTC
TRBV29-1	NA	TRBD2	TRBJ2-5	CSAPGTSGPLSGETQYF	TGCAGCGCCCCAGGGACTAGCGGGCCCCTTTCGGGAGAGACCCAGTACTTC
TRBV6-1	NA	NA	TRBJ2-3	CASIEDLWTDTQYF	TGTGCCAGCATTGAGGATCTCTGGACAGATACGCAGTATTTT
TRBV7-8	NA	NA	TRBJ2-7	CASSLGPLVGISF	TGTGCCAGCAGCTTAGGACCCCTGGTGGGTATTTCCTTC
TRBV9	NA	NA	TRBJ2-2	CASSAPPGELFF	TGTGCCAGCAGCGCCCCACCCGGGGAGCTGTTTTTT
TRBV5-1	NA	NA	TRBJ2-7	CASSYRAEWEQYF	TGCGCCAGCAGCTACAGGGCCGAATGGGAGCAGTACTTC